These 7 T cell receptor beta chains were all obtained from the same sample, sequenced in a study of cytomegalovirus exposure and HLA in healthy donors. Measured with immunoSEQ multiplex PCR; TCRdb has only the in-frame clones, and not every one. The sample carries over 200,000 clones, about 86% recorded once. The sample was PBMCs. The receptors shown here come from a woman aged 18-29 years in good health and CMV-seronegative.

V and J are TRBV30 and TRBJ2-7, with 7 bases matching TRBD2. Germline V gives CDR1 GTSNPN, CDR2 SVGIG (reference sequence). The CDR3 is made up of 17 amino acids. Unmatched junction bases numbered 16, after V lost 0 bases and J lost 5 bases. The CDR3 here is CAWSVIRVGGVTNEQYF. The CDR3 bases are TGTGCCTGGAGTGTCATTCGCGTGGGAGGGGTTACGAACGAGCAGTACTTC.

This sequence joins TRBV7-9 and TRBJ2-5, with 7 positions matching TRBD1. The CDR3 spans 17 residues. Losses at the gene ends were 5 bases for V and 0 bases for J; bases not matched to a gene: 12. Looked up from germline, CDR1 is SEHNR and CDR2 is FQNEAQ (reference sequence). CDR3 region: CASSIRGGRTYQETQYF. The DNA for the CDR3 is TGTGCCAGCAGCATAAGAGGGGGCCGGACGTACCAAGAGACCCAGTACTTC.

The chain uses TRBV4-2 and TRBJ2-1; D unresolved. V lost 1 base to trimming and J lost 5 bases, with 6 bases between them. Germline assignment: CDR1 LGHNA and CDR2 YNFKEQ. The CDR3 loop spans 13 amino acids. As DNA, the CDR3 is TGTGCCAGCAGCCAAGGAAGAGACAATGAGCAGTTCTTC. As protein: CASSQGRDNEQFF.

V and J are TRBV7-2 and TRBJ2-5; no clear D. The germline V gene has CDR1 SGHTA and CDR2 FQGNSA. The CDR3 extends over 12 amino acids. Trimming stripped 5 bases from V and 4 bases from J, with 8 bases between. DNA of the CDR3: TGTGCCAGCAGCCCTTCGGGAGAGACCCAGTACTTC. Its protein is CASSPSGETQYF.

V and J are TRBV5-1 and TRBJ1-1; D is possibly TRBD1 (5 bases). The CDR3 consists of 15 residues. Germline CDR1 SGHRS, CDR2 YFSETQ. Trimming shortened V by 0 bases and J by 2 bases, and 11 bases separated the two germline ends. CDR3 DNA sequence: TGCGCCAGCAGCTTGGTCGCCAGGGTAAACACTGAAGCTTTCTTT. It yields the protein CASSLVARVNTEAFF. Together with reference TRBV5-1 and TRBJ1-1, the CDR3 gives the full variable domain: KAGVTQTPRYLIKTRGQQVTLSCSPISGHRSVSWYQQTPGQGLQFLFEYFSETQRNKGNFPGRFSGRQFSNSRSEMNVSTLELGDSALYLCASSLVARVNTEAFFGQGTRLTVV.

CDR3 nucleotide sequence: TGTGCCAGCAGTGGTCTAGCGGGAGGGCCAGAGACCCAGTACTTC. This codes for CASSGLAGGPETQYF. The rearrangement links TRBV6-1 to TRBJ2-5, with 12 bases fitting TRBD2. Germline lookup yields CDR1 MNHNS and CDR2 SASEGT. V shed 4 bases, J shed 4 bases, and the junction held 4 bases outside the gene matches. The CDR3 sequence is 15 residues long.

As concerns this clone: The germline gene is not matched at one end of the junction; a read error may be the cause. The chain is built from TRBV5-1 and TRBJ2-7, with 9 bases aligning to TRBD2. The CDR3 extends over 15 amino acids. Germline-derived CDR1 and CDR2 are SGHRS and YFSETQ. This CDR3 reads CASSLSGTSSSPGHF. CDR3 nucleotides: TGCGCCAGCAGCTTGTCCGGGACTAGCTCAAGTCCGGGTCACTTC.